The 17 T cell receptor beta chains in this list originate from one sample, sequenced in a study of cytomegalovirus exposure and HLA in healthy donors. Researchers ran the PCR with 60 Vbeta and 13 Jbeta primers. Sequencing was performed with immunoSEQ multiplex PCR; in TCRdb, only in-frame clones are kept and a portion is missing. This sample has under 250,000 clones, with around four fifths found just once. Sequencing used PBMCs. These receptors all come from a male donor in good health and CMV-seronegative.

The chain is built from TRBV2 and TRBJ1-2; D might be TRBD1 (6 bases). This CDR3 has 13 amino acids. In germline, CDR1 is SNHLY, CDR2 FYNNEI. V lost 7 bases and J 3 bases, leaving 12 bases between the germline ends. The CDR3 bases are TGTGCCAGCACCCGACAGGTTGACTATGGCTACACCTTC. This sequence encodes CASTRQVDYGYTF.

The CDR3: CASDNRGPLAKNIQYF. The CDR3 nucleotides are TGTGCCAGCGACAACAGGGGGCCCCTAGCCAAAAACATTCAGTACTTC. The chain links TRBV28 to TRBJ2-4; 9 bases agree with TRBD1. This CDR3 contains 16 residues. V shed 8 bases, J shed 0 bases, and the junction held 8 bases outside the gene matches. The germline CDR1 and CDR2 sequences are MDHEN and SYDVKM.

This clone was picked up a small number of times. The chain combines TRBV10-3 with TRBJ1-3; the D is unclear. Trimming stripped 3 bases from V and 0 bases from J, with 6 bases between. The CDR3 sequence is 14 residues long. The germline CDR1 and CDR2 sequences are ENHRY and SYGVKD. DNA for the CDR3: TGTGCCATCAGTGACCCAAACTCTGGAAACACCATATATTTT. It translates to CAISDPNSGNTIYF.

This chain connects TRBV25-1 to TRBJ1-1; TRBD1 agrees at 7 bases. Germline V CDR1 and CDR2: MGHDK, SYGVNS. Trimming took 4 bases from V and 3 from J; bases not matched to a gene: 5. This CDR3 region has 14 residues. The CDR3 bases are TGTGCCAGCAGTGGCCTTGACAGGGACACTGAAGCTTTCTTT. Translation gives CASSGLDRDTEAFF.

This clone was counted once. The chain employs TRBV5-1 and TRBJ1-1; D ambiguous. This CDR3 has 14 residues. The germline gives CDR1 SGHRS, CDR2 YFSETQ. Deletions cut 2 bases from V and 4 bases from J, with 12 bases between. CDR3 amino acids: CASSFEDSSTEAFF. CDR3 nucleotides: TGCGCCAGCAGCTTCGAAGACTCCAGCACTGAAGCTTTCTTT. Combining the CDR3 with reference TRBV5-1 and TRBJ1-1 gives the whole variable domain KAGVTQTPRYLIKTRGQQVTLSCSPISGHRSVSWYQQTPGQGLQFLFEYFSETQRNKGNFPGRFSGRQFSNSRSEMNVSTLELGDSALYLCASSFEDSSTEAFFGQGTRLTVV.

V is TRBV5-6 and J is TRBJ2-7; D call uncertain. The V and J ends lost 4 bases and 1 base respectively, with 18 bases between them. There are 16 residues in the CDR3. Germline CDR1 and CDR2: SGHDT and YYEEEE. The CDR3 here is CASSPRPERRSYEQYF. For the CDR3, the DNA is TGTGCCAGCAGCCCCCGCCCGGAAAGGAGATCCTACGAGCAGTACTTC.

The chain combines TRBV29-1 with TRBJ2-5, with TRBD1 as a possible D gene (6 bases). This CDR3 has 12 amino acids. CDR1 is SQVTM, CDR2 ANQGSEA, per germline. Trimming took off 7 bases at V and 8 bases at J, with 17 bases between the two ends. The CDR3 protein is CSALTGPITQYF. The CDR3 DNA follows: TGCAGCGCCTTGACAGGCCCTATAACCCAGTACTTC.

CDR3 loop: CASSQDMGQFASYEQYF. As DNA, the CDR3 is TGCGCCAGCAGCCAAGATATGGGGCAGTTCGCCTCCTACGAGCAGTACTTC. The rearrangement joins TRBV4-1 to TRBJ2-7, with a possible D match to TRBD1 (5 bases). Looked up from germline, CDR1 is MGHRA and CDR2 is YSYEKL. This CDR3 is 17 amino acids long. Trimming shortened V by 0 bases and J by 0 bases, and 15 bases separated the two germline ends.

The chain is built from TRBV6-1 and TRBJ1-2, with 11 nucleotides matching TRBD1. This CDR3 is 16 amino acids long. Germline CDR1 is MNHNS and CDR2 is SASEGT. The trim removed 0 bases at V and 8 bases at J, leaving 8 bases unmatched. CDR3 loop: CASSEAGEDRGRGYTF. CDR3 nucleotides: TGTGCCAGCAGTGAAGCGGGAGAGGACAGGGGGCGAGGCTACACCTTC.

This clone appeared once. The chain has TRBV2 and TRBJ2-7; 11 nucleotides match TRBD2. The CDR3 has 16 residues. J was trimmed by 3 bases and V by 1 base; bases with no gene match: 5. CDR1 and CDR2 (germline): SNHLY, FYNNEI. The CDR3 spells CASSEGLTSGGYEQYF. CDR3 in DNA: TGTGCCAGCAGTGAAGGATTAACTAGCGGGGGCTACGAGCAGTACTTC. Variable domain in full (rest from reference TRBV2 and TRBJ2-7): EPEVTQTPSHQVTQMGQEVILRCVPISNHLYFYWYRQILGQKVEFLVSFYNNEISEKSEIFDDQFSVERPDGSNFTLKIRSTKLEDSAMYFCASSEGLTSGGYEQYFGPGTRLTVT.

This chain links TRBV11-2 with TRBJ2-7; TRBD1 matches at 8 bases. The ends lost 5 bases at V and 3 bases at J; junction bases unmatched: 9. The CDR3 sequence is 15 residues long. Germline V gene data show CDR1 as SGHAT and CDR2 as FQNNGV. The CDR3 nucleotides read TGTGCCAGCAGCGGAAGGGGACAGGAGCACTACGAGCAGTACTTC. This translates into CASSGRGQEHYEQYF.

J is TRBJ2-1 and V is TRBV10-1, with 16 bases lining up with TRBD2. Losses at the gene ends were 10 bases for V and 8 bases for J; bases not matched to a gene: 2. CDR1 WNHNN and CDR2 SYGVQD come from the germline V gene (reference sequence). The CDR3 loop spans 13 amino acids. CDR3 coding DNA: TGCGCCACCGGGACTAGCGGGAGGGATGAGCAGTTCTTC. Residues: CATGTSGRDEQFF.

This chain connects TRBV30 to TRBJ1-5; 8 nucleotides match TRBD1. This CDR3 is built from 13 residues. J lost 4 bases, V lost 5 bases, and 4 bases had no gene match. In germline, CDR1 is GTSNPN, CDR2 SVGIG (reference sequence). The CDR3 sequence: CAWDRGGNQPQHF. Here the CDR3 DNA reads TGTGCCTGGGACAGGGGCGGGAATCAGCCCCAGCATTTT.

The gene calls are TRBV20-1 and TRBJ2-3; D is ambiguous. Germline lookup yields CDR1 DFQATT and CDR2 SNEGSKA (reference sequence). The CDR3 extends over 9 amino acids. The germline V and J ends were trimmed by 8 bases and 3 bases, with 3 bases remaining between them. CDR3 nucleotides: TGCAGTACTACAGATACGCAGTATTTT. Translated, it gives CSTTDTQYF.

The genes are TRBV14 and TRBJ1-1, with D possibly matching TRBD1 (6 bases). The CDR3 is 16 amino acids. Trimming left V 4 bases short and J 4 bases short, with 19 bases between. Germline CDR1 SGHDN, CDR2 FVKESK. CDR3 nucleotides: TGTGCCAGCAGCCCCTCCTCGACAGGTCTTAGCACTGAAGCTTTCTTT. Its translation is CASSPSSTGLSTEAFF.

The V gene is TRBV6-5, the J gene TRBJ2-7, with D perhaps matching TRBD2 (5 bases). The CDR3 sequence is 14 residues long. Trimming left V 2 bases short and J 0 bases short, with 8 bases between. CDR1 and CDR2 (germline): MNHEY, SVGAGI. CDR3: CASSYRDSSYEQYF. In nucleotides, the CDR3 is TGTGCCAGCAGTTACCGGGATTCCTCCTACGAGCAGTACTTC.

The chain combines TRBV9 with TRBJ1-1; D gene uncertain. The length of the CDR3 is 15 residues. Per the germline V gene, CDR1 is SGDLS and CDR2 is YYNGEE. The V end was cut by 3 bases, the J end by 1 base, with 13 bases between. The CDR3 reads CASSADPAGNTEAFF. The CDR3 DNA sequence: TGTGCCAGCAGCGCCGATCCAGCAGGGAACACTGAAGCTTTCTTT.